This is a list of T cell receptor beta chains from one sample in a study of blood T cell repertoires in COVID-19. Data came from immunoSEQ multiplex PCR; TCRdb stores just in-frame clones and leaves some out. The sample has more than 85,000 clones, around 82% seen once. The sample taken for sequencing was peripheral blood. The receptors were gathered from a woman aged 55-70 years with acute or convalescent COVID-19. Each CDR3 is given with its conserved first and last residue. The D gene is left open where the match is weak. Not every row has a clone size; where given, it reads once, few, many or a size class.

v_gene	abundance	j_gene	len	d_gene	CDR3nt	CDR3aa
TRBV10-1	NA	TRBJ2-2	15	TRBD1	TGCGCCAGCATAGGGACAGGTGCTTGGACCGGGGAGCTGTTTTTT	CASIGTGAWTGELFF
TRBV29-1	NA	TRBJ1-2	15	NA	TGCAGCGTTGAATCCTGGAACTCACGGAGGGGTGGCTACACCTTC	CSVESWNSRRGGYTF
TRBV15	NA	TRBJ2-7	15	TRBD1	TGTGCCACCAGCGGACCGGGACAGATTACCTACGAGCAGTACTTC	CATSGPGQITYEQYF
TRBV18	NA	TRBJ1-3	15	NA	TGTGCCAGCTCACCAAGCGGGGAACCTGGAAACACCATATATTTT	CASSPSGEPGNTIYF
TRBV19	NA	TRBJ1-2	14	NA	TGTGCCAGTAGTAAGGTGAGGGTCAGCTATGGCTACACCTTC	CASSKVRVSYGYTF
TRBV5-4	NA	TRBJ2-7	13	TRBD1	TGTGCCAGCAGCTTACAGGGGGTATACGAGCAGTACTTC	CASSLQGVYEQYF
TRBV19	NA	TRBJ2-6	14	NA	TGTGCCAGTACACCGGGACAAGTTACCAACGTCCTGACTTTC	CASTPGQVTNVLTF
TRBV7-2	NA	TRBJ2-3	15	TRBD2	TGTGCCAGCAGCTTGAAAGCGGGGCGGGCAGATACGCAGTATTTT	CASSLKAGRADTQYF
TRBV6-5	once	TRBJ1-1	13	NA	TGTGCCAGCCATTTACAGATGAACACTGAAGCTTTCTTT	CASHLQMNTEAFF
TRBV11-3	NA	TRBJ2-2	17	TRBD2	TGTGCCAGCAGCTTAGAAATAGCGGGCGCAAACACCGGGGAGCTGTTTTTT	CASSLEIAGANTGELFF
TRBV5-4	NA	TRBJ2-5	17	TRBD1	TGTGCCAGCAGACCACCGGGACAGGGCAGAGGAGAAGAGACCCAGTACTTC	CASRPPGQGRGEETQYF
TRBV7-2	few	TRBJ1-5	13	NA	TGTGCCAGCAGTCCCTCAGGGGATCAGCCCCAGCATTTT	CASSPSGDQPQHF
TRBV6-2/TRBV6-3	NA	TRBJ1-1	12	NA	TGTGCCAGCAGTGCCAGGGGTAATAAAGCTTTCTTT	CASSARGNKAFF
TRBV6-5	once	TRBJ1-1	14	NA	TGTGCCAGCAGTTACCGCAGGGTAGGAACTGAAGCTTTCTTT	CASSYRRVGTEAFF
TRBV3-1/TRBV3-2	NA	TRBJ2-5	14	NA	TGTGCCAGCAGCTCCTTCCGGGGAGGAGAGACCCAGTACTTC	CASSSFRGGETQYF
TRBV28	NA	TRBJ1-2	13	NA	TGTGCCAGCAGGGCCCCTGACATCTATGGCTACACCTTC	CASRAPDIYGYTF
TRBV4-3	NA	TRBJ1-3	16	NA	TGCGCCAGCAGCCAAGATTCCGGGACTTCTGGAAACACCATATATTTT	CASSQDSGTSGNTIYF
TRBV24-1	NA	TRBJ1-6	19	NA	TGTGCCACCAGTGATCCTCCAAGGGACACCTTATCCTATAATTCACCCCTCCACTTT	CATSDPPRDTLSYNSPLHF
TRBV27	NA	TRBJ2-1	15	NA	TGTGCCAGCTCTGCCCGGGACACGAACTACAATGAGCAGTTCTTC	CASSARDTNYNEQFF
TRBV11-2	NA	TRBJ2-5	14	TRBD2	TGTGCCGCACAACTAAGGGGAGGGGAAGAGACCCAGTACTTC	CAAQLRGGEETQYF
TRBV6-5	few	TRBJ1-2	13	NA	TGTGCCAGCAGCCTGAGACGGGGAACTGGCTACACCTTC	CASSLRRGTGYTF
TRBV7-3	NA	TRBJ2-5	14	TRBD2	TGTGCCAGCAGCTCGGGACTAGCGGGGGAGACCCAGTACTTC	CASSSGLAGETQYF
TRBV6-5	NA	TRBJ2-5	15	NA	TGTGCCAGCAGTTACTCCCTGGGGCGGCAAGAGACCCAGTACTTC	CASSYSLGRQETQYF
TRBV27	NA	TRBJ1-2	14	NA	TGTGCCAGCTCGGCGGGCAGGGGTGTCTATGGCTACACCTTC	CASSAGRGVYGYTF
TRBV19	once	TRBJ1-1	12	NA	TGTGCCAGTAGTATCGGGGGGAGTGAAGCTTTCTTT	CASSIGGSEAFF
TRBV5-1	NA	TRBJ1-1	16	TRBD1	TGCGCCAGCAGCTTGGGAGGGGGCGGGATTAACACTGAAGCTTTCTTT	CASSLGGGGINTEAFF
TRBV5-3	NA	TRBJ1-5	16	TRBD1	TGTGCCAGAAGCTATGCGAAGGGACAGGGCCATCAGCCCCAGCATTTT	CARSYAKGQGHQPQHF
TRBV7-2	NA	TRBJ1-4	15	NA	TGTGCCAGCAGCTTAAGAACAGGCCGAGGTGAAAAACTGTTTTTT	CASSLRTGRGEKLFF
TRBV9	NA	TRBJ2-7	13	NA	TGTGCCAGCAGCTTAGCTCGCGGCCACGAGCAGTACTTC	CASSLARGHEQYF
TRBV5-6	NA	TRBJ2-7	16	NA	TGTGCCAGCAGCTTGTTCCCGGAGTCTCCCTCCTACGAGCAGTACTTC	CASSLFPESPSYEQYF
TRBV6-5	NA	TRBJ2-1	14	NA	TGTGCCAGCAGCCCCGGGGGTAGCGCCGATGAGCAGTTCTTC	CASSPGGSADEQFF
TRBV12-3/TRBV12-4	NA	TRBJ1-6	12	NA	TGTGCCAGCAGTTTCCAGGTATCACCCCTCCACTTT	CASSFQVSPLHF
TRBV4-2	NA	TRBJ2-3	14	NA	TGTGCCAGCAGCACGCGGACAGGAGGGGATACGCAGTATTTT	CASSTRTGGDTQYF
TRBV9	NA	TRBJ2-2	15	NA	TGTGCCAGCAATCCCCCCACAGGGAACACCGGGGAGCTGTTTTTT	CASNPPTGNTGELFF
TRBV12-3/TRBV12-4	NA	TRBJ1-2	13	TRBD1	TGTGCCAGCAGTTCGACAGGGGCCTATGGCTACACCTTC	CASSSTGAYGYTF
TRBV27	NA	TRBJ2-3	16	TRBD2	TGTGCCGTCAGACTAGCGGGGGGTCGGGGCACAGATACGCAGTATTTT	CAVRLAGGRGTDTQYF
TRBV18	NA	TRBJ2-7	14	NA	TGTGCCAGCTCACCTTCGGCAGGGAGGCACGAGCAGTACTTC	CASSPSAGRHEQYF
TRBV18	few	TRBJ1-3	16	NA	TGTGCCAGCTCACCCTCTAGACCTCCAGCCGGAAACACCATATATTTT	CASSPSRPPAGNTIYF
TRBV7-2	NA	TRBJ2-7	15	TRBD1	TGTGCCAGCAGCTTAGGGACAGGGGGTGGCTACGAGCAGTACTTC	CASSLGTGGGYEQYF